This is a list of T cell receptor beta chains from one sample in a study of T cells in Graves' hyperthyroidism and ophthalmopathy. TCRdb re-analysed the multiplex PCR reads in MiXCR, keeping a single row per CDR3 protein. The table lists around 420,000 distinct CDR3 sequences, about a sixth of them singletons. Sample: blood. All receptors derive from a woman younger than 35 with Graves' hyperthyroidism. Both conserved end residues are part of each CDR3. A D gene is named only where the DNA matches it firmly. Size is stated for part of the rows, as once, few or many counts, or as a class when the clone is expanded.

CDR3nt: TGCAGTGCTAGAGCGAACAGGGGAATATACGAGCAGTACTTC; CDR3aa: CSARANRGIYEQYF; len: 14; j_gene: TRBJ2-7; abundance: few; d_gene: TRBD1; v_gene: TRBV20-1
CDR3nt: TGTGCCAGCAGCCCAGTTCTCTCTGGAAACACCATATATTTT; CDR3aa: CASSPVLSGNTIYF; len: 14; j_gene: TRBJ1-3; abundance: NA; d_gene: NA; v_gene: TRBV11-2
CDR3nt: TGTGCCAGCAGCTGGACAGGGGGCAAGAACACTGAAGCTTTCTTT; CDR3aa: CASSWTGGKNTEAFF; len: 15; j_gene: TRBJ1-1; abundance: many; d_gene: TRBD1; v_gene: TRBV7-3
CDR3nt: TGTGCCAGCAGCCCCGTCGTCGGGCGGACAGTTTCGGCTGAAGCTTTCTTT; CDR3aa: CASSPVVGRTVSAEAFF; len: 17; j_gene: TRBJ1-1; abundance: many; d_gene: NA; v_gene: TRBV7-3
CDR3nt: TGTGCCAGCGGGGACAGGGTTTTCTCTGGGGCCAACGTCCTGACTTTC; CDR3aa: CASGDRVFSGANVLTF; len: 16; j_gene: TRBJ2-6; abundance: few; d_gene: TRBD1; v_gene: TRBV12-3/TRBV12-4
CDR3nt: TGCAGTGCTAGAGATCTGGGCGGTTCGAGCGGGGGGGAGCAGTTCTTC; CDR3aa: CSARDLGGSSGGEQFF; len: 16; j_gene: TRBJ2-1; abundance: many; d_gene: TRBD2; v_gene: TRBV20-1
CDR3nt: TGTGCCAGCAGCCAAGCTTTCGGAGAGGGCCCCTACAATGAGCAGTTCTTC; CDR3aa: CASSQAFGEGPYNEQFF; len: 17; j_gene: TRBJ2-1; abundance: NA; d_gene: NA; v_gene: TRBV3-1
CDR3nt: TGCGCCAGCAGCTTCACTAGCGGGAGTGGCACAGATACGCAGTATTTT; CDR3aa: CASSFTSGSGTDTQYF; len: 16; j_gene: TRBJ2-3; abundance: many; d_gene: TRBD2; v_gene: TRBV5-1
CDR3nt: TGTGCCAGTAGTATAGGATTGTTTAGCAATCAGCCCCAGCATTTT; CDR3aa: CASSIGLFSNQPQHF; len: 15; j_gene: TRBJ1-5; abundance: few; d_gene: NA; v_gene: TRBV19
CDR3nt: TGTGCCAGCAGAAAACAGGTGGCCGGGGGGAGGGCCGGGGAGCTGTTTTTT; CDR3aa: CASRKQVAGGRAGELFF; len: 17; j_gene: TRBJ2-2; abundance: many; d_gene: TRBD2; v_gene: TRBV2
CDR3nt: TGTGCCAGCAGCTTAGGTAGACTAGGACGGTCCTACGAGCAGTACTTC; CDR3aa: CASSLGRLGRSYEQYF; len: 16; j_gene: TRBJ2-7; abundance: many; d_gene: NA; v_gene: TRBV7-8
CDR3nt: TGTGCCAGCAGTTCTGCGGATTTAGCTAACTATGGCTACACCTTC; CDR3aa: CASSSADLANYGYTF; len: 15; j_gene: TRBJ1-2; abundance: NA; d_gene: NA; v_gene: TRBV6-1
CDR3nt: TGTGCCAGCAGCCAAAGCGGACTTGTCTATGGCTACACCTTC; CDR3aa: CASSQSGLVYGYTF; len: 14; j_gene: TRBJ1-2; abundance: many; d_gene: NA; v_gene: TRBV4-2
CDR3nt: TGTGCCAGCAGTCCCCAGACAGGGTGGGGAGAGACCCAGTACTTC; CDR3aa: CASSPQTGWGETQYF; len: 15; j_gene: TRBJ2-5; abundance: many; d_gene: TRBD1; v_gene: TRBV28
CDR3nt: TGTGCCAGCAGCTTAGAGGGGGGGTCGAGGGTCGGGGAGCTGTTTTTT; CDR3aa: CASSLEGGSRVGELFF; len: 16; j_gene: TRBJ2-2; abundance: few; d_gene: NA; v_gene: TRBV7-2
CDR3nt: TGTGCCAGCAGCTCTGACACCGTAGGGGAGCAGTACTTC; CDR3aa: CASSSDTVGEQYF; len: 13; j_gene: TRBJ2-7; abundance: many; d_gene: NA; v_gene: TRBV7-3
CDR3nt: TGTGCCAGCAGCTCAGGACTAGCGGGGGGTGGTTCCTACAATGAGCAGTTCTTC; CDR3aa: CASSSGLAGGGSYNEQFF; len: 18; j_gene: TRBJ2-1; abundance: NA; d_gene: TRBD2; v_gene: TRBV11-3
CDR3nt: TGCAGTGCTGGGGCTAGCGGGGGTGGACGGTTCTTC; CDR3aa: CSAGASGGGRFF; len: 12; j_gene: TRBJ2-1; abundance: NA; d_gene: TRBD2; v_gene: TRBV20-1
CDR3nt: TGTGCCAGCAAGAGAACGGGACAGGGGGTATCTGGGGCCAACGTCCTGACTTTC; CDR3aa: CASKRTGQGVSGANVLTF; len: 18; j_gene: TRBJ2-6; abundance: many; d_gene: TRBD1; v_gene: TRBV11-3
CDR3nt: TGTGCCAGCAGTTTTAATTCGGGACAACTCTCTGGAAACACCATATATTTT; CDR3aa: CASSFNSGQLSGNTIYF; len: 17; j_gene: TRBJ1-3; abundance: NA; d_gene: NA; v_gene: TRBV27